These 7 T cell receptor beta chains came from one sample sequenced in a study of blood T cell repertoires in COVID-19. Profiled with immunoSEQ multiplex PCR; TCRdb holds only in-frame clones, not every one. The table includes roughly 370,000 clones, approximately 87% detected once. Sequencing was carried out using PBMCs or T cells enriched from blood (not recorded which). The source of these receptors is a woman between 50 and 59 years old who had recovered from COVID-19.

The chain is built from TRBV28 and TRBJ2-2; 10 nucleotides agree with TRBD1. After removal of 8 bases from V and 5 bases from J, the junction contained 8 bases not matched to a gene. The germline V gene encodes CDR1 MDHEN and CDR2 SYDVKM. This CDR3 region has 15 residues. As DNA, the CDR3 is TGTGCCAGCTCCGGGGACAGGGGATTAACCGGGGAGCTGTTTTTT. Protein sequence: CASSGDRGLTGELFF. Variable domain in full (rest from reference TRBV28 and TRBJ2-2): DVKVTQSSRYLVKRTGEKVFLECVQDMDHENMFWYRQDPGLGLRLIYFSYDVKMKEKGDIPEGYSVSREKKERFSLILESASTNQTSMYLCASSGDRGLTGELFFGEGSRLTVL.

This sequence joins TRBV30 and TRBJ1-2; D remains unclear. Germline V gene data show CDR1 as GTSNPN and CDR2 as SVGIG (reference sequence). Between the trimmed V and J ends, which lost 3 bases and 0 bases, there was a span of 5 bases. This CDR3 spans 12 amino acids. Here the CDR3 reads CAWRQTNYGYTF. In DNA form, the CDR3 reads TGTGCCTGGAGGCAGACTAACTATGGCTACACCTTC. Using reference TRBV30 and TRBJ1-2 for the parts outside the CDR3, the full variable domain is SQTIHQWPATLVQPVGSPLSLECTVEGTSNPNLYWYRQAAGRGLQLLFYSVGIGQISSEVPQNLSASRPQDRQFILSSKKLLLSDSGFYLCAWRQTNYGYTFGSGTRLTVV.

This clone was recorded a few times. The V gene is TRBV7-2, the J gene TRBJ1-1; 10 bases align to TRBD1. The CDR3 length is 16 residues. Trimming at V came to 4 bases and at J to 2 bases, leaving 7 bases not matched to a gene. Germline V gene data show CDR1 as SGHTA and CDR2 as FQGNSA. In DNA form, the CDR3 reads TGTGCCAGCAGCTCACCGGGACAGGGGAGCAACACTGAAGCTTTCTTT. Its translation is CASSSPGQGSNTEAFF.

This chain uses TRBV4-2 with TRBJ1-1; D might be TRBD1 (5 bases). Trimming stripped 2 bases from V and 8 bases from J, with 9 bases between. Germline values: CDR1 LGHNA, CDR2 YNFKEQ. The CDR3 extends over 12 amino acids. The CDR3 sequence is CASSQFNREAFF. The CDR3 nucleotides are TGTGCCAGCAGCCAATTCAACAGGGAAGCTTTCTTT.

V gene TRBV30 combines with J gene TRBJ1-2; 7 bases are a match to TRBD1. The CDR3 is 17 amino acids. The V and J ends lost 5 bases and 8 bases, in that order; junction bases with no gene match: 23. Germline CDR1 and CDR2: GTSNPN and SVGIG (reference sequence). CDR3 DNA sequence: TGTGCCTGGGATACGTTAAATTACAGGGGACGGCGAGAAGGCTACACCTTC. This sequence encodes CAWDTLNYRGRREGYTF.

The chain carries TRBV5-1 and TRBJ2-7; D unclear. Deletions cut 0 bases from V and 5 bases from J, with 6 bases between. The germline CDR1 and CDR2 sequences are SGHRS and YFSETQ. The CDR3 covers 12 residues. CDR3 region: CASSLARNEQYF. CDR3 nucleotide sequence: TGCGCCAGCAGCTTGGCGAGGAACGAGCAGTACTTC.

The chain joins TRBV18 to TRBJ1-6; tentative D call: TRBD1 (5 bases). Looked up from germline, CDR1 is KGHSH and CDR2 is LQKENI. The CDR3 consists of 17 residues. The germline V and J ends were trimmed by 0 bases and 5 bases, with 14 bases remaining between them. This CDR3 reads CASSPPEGQGHNSPLHF. CDR3 sequence (DNA): TGTGCCAGCTCACCACCGGAGGGGCAGGGTCATAATTCACCCCTCCACTTT.